This TCR beta chain was captured by sequencing in a study of T-cell memory formation after mild COVID-19. Study-wide background: TCR clusters were mostly donor specific. Study conclusions and caveats: Clones shrinking from day 15 to 85 showed even CD4/CD8 mixes; later expanders tilted CD4+.

The germline gives CDR1 DFQATT, CDR2 SNEGSKA (reference sequence). Trimming cost V 2 bases and J 5 bases, with 15 bases left between them. CDR3 length: 15 amino acids. In the case of this clonotype: Its antigen is as yet unknown.

Sample barcodes and UMIs were carried by the TCR alpha and TCR beta cDNA libraries that 5'RACE generated with constant-segment primers. TCRdb re-called the 5' RACE reads through MiXCR, storing one row per CDR3 protein. In the table there are 150,000 to 200,000 distinct CDR3 sequences, under 14% of which are singletons. The chain carries TRBV20-1 and TRBJ2-2, with D possibly matching TRBD1 (7 bases). This clonotype was obtained from a man aged 18 to 30 who had mild COVID-19 (a few samples of this study predate the infection). Cell type and time point are not known. The sequencing sample was made of PBMCs or a T cell subset sorted from them (not recorded which). CDR3 loop: CSARRQGGGTGELFF. The CDR3 region has the DNA TGCAGTGCTAGAAGACAGGGAGGTGGAACCGGGGAGCTGTTTTTT.